The rows below give T cell receptor beta chains drawn from one sample of a study of shared clonotypes between healthy human individuals. Sequencing used immunoSEQ multiplex PCR; TCRdb keeps in-frame clones, though not all of them. The sample contains 640,000 or so clones, 72% of which appear only once. The sample consisted of memory CD4+ T cells sorted from blood. The receptor source for this set is a woman aged 30 to 39 in good health. CDR3s include the opening cysteine and the closing phenylalanine or tryptophan. A D gene is named only where the DNA matches it firmly. Size is omitted from some rows. Given values are once, few, many or a class for expanded clones.

clone_size,v_call,d_call,j_call,cdr3_nt,cdr3_aa
.,TRBV7-9,.,TRBJ1-3,TGTGCCAGCAGCTTAGCAACGACGAGCTCTGGAAACACCATATATTTT,CASSLATTSSGNTIYF
.,TRBV7-9,.,TRBJ1-4,TGTGCCAGCAGCTTAGTAAGTGGGCAGAACCGCGAAAAACTGTTTTTT,CASSLVSGQNREKLFF
few,TRBV10-1,.,TRBJ1-5,TGCGCCAGCAGTGCCGGGTTAAGTCAGCCCCAGCATTTT,CASSAGLSQPQHF
.,TRBV4-1,.,TRBJ1-3,TGCGCCAGCAGCCGGGGGGCTGGAAACACCATATATTTT,CASSRGAGNTIYF
.,TRBV6-6,.,TRBJ1-5,TGTGCCAGCAGCCGCATCACAAATAGCAATCAGCCCCAGCATTTT,CASSRITNSNQPQHF
.,TRBV13,TRBD2,TRBJ2-7,TGTGCCAGCAGCCCCCCCCTATATAGCGGGAGCTCCTACGAGCAGTACTTC,CASSPPLYSGSSYEQYF
.,TRBV5-1,.,TRBJ1-3,TGCGCCAGCAGCTGGGCCCAGGGTTCTGGAAACACCATATATTTT,CASSWAQGSGNTIYF
.,TRBV21-1,.,TRBJ1-1,TGTGCCAGCAGTCCCTCGGACAGACCCATGAACACTGAAGCTTTCTTT,CASSPSDRPMNTEAFF
.,TRBV30,.,TRBJ2-2,TGTGCCTGGAGTGGGATTGCCCCCGCTGGGGAGCTGTTTTTT,CAWSGIAPAGELFF
.,TRBV28,TRBD1,TRBJ1-4,TGTGCCAGCAGGAGGGACAGGGGAGTAATGGAAAAACTGTTTTTT,CASRRDRGVMEKLFF
.,TRBV5-1,TRBD2,TRBJ2-7,TGCGCCAGCAGCTTGGGACTAGCGGGAAACTACGAGCAGTACTTC,CASSLGLAGNYEQYF
.,TRBV28,.,TRBJ2-3,TGTGCCAGCAGTCCCTCAGCCACGCAGTATTTT,CASSPSATQYF
.,TRBV7-6,TRBD2,TRBJ2-7,TGTGCCAGCAGCTTAGGCCCTGCTACTAGCGGGGCTTTATACGAGCAGTACTTC,CASSLGPATSGALYEQYF
.,TRBV28,.,TRBJ1-1,TGTGCCAGCAGTCCCTTTTCTCCGGCGGGCACTGAAGCTTTCTTT,CASSPFSPAGTEAFF
.,TRBV5-4,TRBD1,TRBJ2-7,TGTGCCAGCAGCTGGGACAGAGTTGTCTACGAGCAGTACTTC,CASSWDRVVYEQYF
.,TRBV30,TRBD2,TRBJ2-7,TGTGCCTGGAGTCGCCCCACTAGCGGGACGACCCTAAGCCTCTCCTACGAGCAGTACTTC,CAWSRPTSGTTLSLSYEQYF
few,TRBV4-2,.,TRBJ2-7,TGTGCCAGCAGCCAATCACTTAGCCTAGGGGCCGGCGAGCAGTACTTC,CASSQSLSLGAGEQYF
.,TRBV29-1,.,TRBJ1-2,TGCAGCTTCGAGAGGGGGGATAACTATGGCTACACCTTC,CSFERGDNYGYTF
.,TRBV7-6,.,TRBJ2-1,TGTGCCAGCAGCTTAATGGGAAGCTCCTACAATGAGCAGTTCTTC,CASSLMGSSYNEQFF
few,TRBV7-2,TRBD1,TRBJ2-7,TGTGCCAGCAGCTACCGGGACAGGGAGCTTGCGCAGTACTTC,CASSYRDRELAQYF
.,TRBV5-1,.,TRBJ2-3,TGCGCCAGCAGCCCCCAAGATACGCAGTATTTT,CASSPQDTQYF
.,TRBV9,TRBD2,TRBJ2-7,TGTGCCAGCAGCATGGGACTAGCGGGCGAGCAGTACTTC,CASSMGLAGEQYF
.,TRBV10-2,.,TRBJ1-1,TGCGCCAGCAGGGGAGTGGCGGTGACTGAAGCTTTCTTT,CASRGVAVTEAFF
.,TRBV29-1,TRBD1,TRBJ1-2,TGCAGCGGCGGGACAGGGGAATCAAGCGGCTACACCTTC,CSGGTGESSGYTF
.,TRBV18,TRBD2,TRBJ2-1,TGTGCCAGCTCCCCTACCAGCGGGAGCTACCATGAGCAGTTCTTC,CASSPTSGSYHEQFF
few,TRBV9,.,TRBJ1-2,TGTGCCAGCAGCGTAGACAGAAATGGCTACACCTTC,CASSVDRNGYTF
.,TRBV25-1,TRBD1,TRBJ2-1,TGTGCCAGCAGCCCTGCACCGGGACAGGGAATACAGTTCTTC,CASSPAPGQGIQFF
.,TRBV6-4,TRBD1,TRBJ2-3,TGTGCCAGGGACAGGGAAGAGACAGATACGCAGTATTTT,CARDREETDTQYF
.,TRBV5-4,TRBD2,TRBJ2-3,TGTGCCAGCAGCTCTAGACTAGCGGGAGTTATAGATACGCAGTATTTT,CASSSRLAGVIDTQYF
.,TRBV10-3,.,TRBJ1-3,TGTGCCACGGCCACTTCTGGAAACACCATATATTTT,CATATSGNTIYF
.,TRBV30,TRBD1,TRBJ2-1,TGTGCCTGGAGTAGGACAGGGGGCAGTGAGCAGTTCTTC,CAWSRTGGSEQFF
few,TRBV6-1,.,TRBJ2-7,TGTGCCAGCAGTGATAATCTGTTTAAGGGTAACTACGAGCAGTACTTC,CASSDNLFKGNYEQYF
.,TRBV28,.,TRBJ1-2,TGTGCCAGCAGTTTGGCAGAAGCTAACTATGGCTACACCTTC,CASSLAEANYGYTF
.,TRBV5-1,.,TRBJ2-3,TGCGCCAGCAGGGTCGAAGCAGGGATCAGCACAGATACGCAGTATTTT,CASRVEAGISTDTQYF
once,TRBV10-1,TRBD2,TRBJ2-7,TGCGCCAGCAGTGAGGTCTTAGCGGGAGTATACGAGCAGTACTTC,CASSEVLAGVYEQYF
.,TRBV4-1,TRBD2,TRBJ2-7,TGCGCCAGCAGCCAAGATCACCGGACTAGCGGCGGTTACGAGCAGTACTTC,CASSQDHRTSGGYEQYF
.,TRBV19,.,TRBJ1-5,TGTGCCAGTGGAAACAGAGGGCAGGCCTTTGGTCAGCCCCAGCATTTT,CASGNRGQAFGQPQHF